This TCR beta chain was captured in a study of cytomegalovirus exposure and HLA in healthy donors (dated by TCRdb to about 2017). Describing the broader study: In an earlier analysis of roughly 500 of the donors, 276 Gb of sequence data and roughly 100 million unique TCR beta sequences from about 190 million T cells were reported. In an earlier analysis of 587 of the donors, high-throughput TCR beta sequencing was used to judge whether each TCR beta V gene segment behaved as functional or pseudogenic. Among 398 genotyped donors of the cohort, an average of approximately 240,000 unique TCR beta nucleotide sequences was sequenced per donor, of which about 19% were non-productive. A later analysis re-examined previously published TCR beta repertoires from roughly 720 donors and added high-resolution HLA genotyping to investigate patterns of TCR occurrence. Donor age, sex, ethnicity and CMV serostatus were collected together with the repertoire data. The study profiled the T cell repertoires of 500 to 800 subjects by immunosequencing and related them to cytomegalovirus serostatus. In a later genetic analysis, genome-wide SNP genotypes for about 65% of the 666 donors were used, and that subset was treated as a discovery cohort. Four to six DR-DQ haplotypes were handled as single units for association and clustering, since linkage in the cohort was strong. Rather than drawing on any new phenotypic data, the later analysis identified candidate immune exposures from TCR beta sequences and the way those sequences occurred across donors. High-throughput TCR immunosequencing, statistical association of individual TCRs with disease status, and machine learning were combined to predict cytomegalovirus infection status. About 300 gigabases of sequencing data and tens of millions of unique TCR sequences made up an early release that covered roughly 670 HLA-typed donors. The study aimed to test whether cataloging public T cell receptors could reveal signatures of past pathogen exposure. Along with the approximately 700-subject first cohort, a separate validation cohort of roughly 110 different subjects was used. Typing coverage differed by locus: A, B, C, DRB1 and DQB1 were typed in about 629-640 donors, DQA1 in approximately 520, DPA1 in approximately 610, and DPB1 in just under 490. HLA typing covered class I and class II loci at four-digit resolution. All discovery cohort repertoires had been generated on a single sequencing platform. The genetic ancestry cluster associated with self-reported Caucasian donors included roughly four fifths of the 398 genotyped donors.

In total, approximately 700 healthy bone marrow donors made up the cohort. Cohort members were all nominally healthy when sampled, although unrecorded immune exposures were likely present. The donor tested CMV seronegative and was one of the 352 seronegative cohort members. Every donor gave a peripheral blood sample, and the peripheral blood mononuclear cells from that sample were used for TCR beta sequencing. The Qiagen DNeasy Blood Extraction Kit was used to extract genomic DNA from the blood cell samples. The paper as a whole reports these results and caveats: Compared with the roughly 710-donor mean, donors in an Asian-associated ancestry cluster had fewer N-insertions in productive TCRs, according to a later genetic analysis. The only immune exposure information available for the cohort was CMV serostatus. According to a later analysis, TCR association rates differed among HLA loci, with DRB1 alleles showing the most associated TCRs and HLA-C alleles showing the fewest. The presence/absence analyses assumed that sequencing depth was roughly uniform across donors, and that assumption may not be true. In this cohort, only TCR beta chains were sequenced, and detectable features were limited by the absence of alpha or paired-chain data. In vitro tests confirmed that a few of the cytomegalovirus-associated TCR beta chains recognize cytomegalovirus antigens. A cluster of highly shared sequence variants was judged likely to be a technical artifact of the sequencing pipeline. Because the 87-base-pair reads could not distinguish some IMGT-functional V segments, including TRBV6-2 and TRBV6-3, those segments were excluded. A further reported finding was that TCR beta sequences accurately predicted the HLA-A and HLA-B alleles for most subjects in the first cohort. In a later analysis, HLA-associated TCR beta chains showed more clonal expansion and lower generation probabilities than non-associated chains that were equally common. An earlier analysis of some 590 of the donors showed that most TCR beta V segments appeared in productive rearrangements either about 87% or about 30% of the time, which broadly matched IMGT annotations. A later genetic analysis associated a missense DCLRE1C variant with V-gene and J-gene trimming of TCR beta chains, and an independent cohort replicated the association. The classifier was reported to diagnose cytomegalovirus status with high specificity and sensitivity in both the original cohort and the validation cohort. A later analysis found that most CMV-associated TCR beta chains appeared HLA-restricted, with HLA associations seemingly driven largely by CMV exposure. It was suggested by the authors that the approach could potentially be generalized to other disease states and immunological phenotypes. Most TCR sequences were seen in very few donors, while some public TCRs were found in many individuals. Specific HLA alleles were associated with roughly 16,000 TCR beta sequences at a false discovery rate of 0.05 in a later analysis. Several of the top co-occurrence clusters appeared to be linked to parvovirus B19, influenza, CMV and Epstein-Barr virus, according to a later analysis. Because HLA typing was unavailable for some donors at each locus, only the typed subset was used in association tests. The study listed approximately 150 TCR beta chains as associated with cytomegalovirus. When HLA alleles, especially DR and DQ, strongly co-occurred, TCR associations were difficult to assign to individual alleles. Because counts were too low, about 15 rarely observed V segments, including chromosome 9 orphons, were left out of the earlier analysis of 500 to 750 of the donors. Linkage disequilibrium might explain the correlated functional status among segregating V segments, but an unknown experimental factor could not be excluded.

The method was the immunoSEQ multiplex PCR assay. For the multiplex PCR, a mixture combining 60 forward primers for TCR Vbeta segments and 13 reverse primers for TCR Jbeta segments was used. The CDR3 region of rearranged TCR beta genes was amplified from genomic DNA by a multiplex PCR assay. On the Illumina HiSeq System, the amplified TCR beta libraries were sequenced as 87-base-pair reads. On the study's bioinformatics: Across the 640 or so repertoires, a later analysis counted tens of millions of unique TCR beta chains, 9.5 million to 13 million of which were shared by at least two donors. Raw reads were error-corrected and collapsed into unique sequences by a nearest-neighbor algorithm in which closely related sequences were merged to remove PCR and sequencing errors. Alignment of CDR3 sequences to IMGT reference sequences was used to assign V, D and J gene segments. Each retained sequence needed at least a six-nucleotide match to both a V gene segment and a J gene segment. Rearrangements were called productive when the CDR3 lacked stop codons and stayed in frame with V and J; all others were non-productive. CDR3 was defined according to IMGT convention as the region running from the second conserved V-encoded cysteine to the conserved J-encoded phenylalanine. The earlier analysis of about 620 of the donors excluded sequences that lacked an unambiguous match to a single V gene segment. An earlier analysis of a few hundred of the donors classified V segments as functional when productive rearrangements were above 56.7% and as segregating when the standard deviation between donors was above 5%. A statistical classification framework was built for diagnosing cytomegalovirus status from the catalog of TCR beta chain sequences. In a later analysis, V and J genes were assigned by comparing TCR nucleotide sequences against IMGT/GENE-DB human TR gene sequences. Using the TCRdist pipeline, a later analysis assigned CDR3 sequences along with most-parsimonious VDJ recombination scenarios. In a later analysis, every TCR beta chain was defined by the combination of its CDR3 amino acid sequence and its V-gene family, and reads without a unique V-gene family were dropped. A later analysis removed roughly 590 highly shared, low-generation-probability nucleotide sequences to deal with suspected cross-contamination and a sequencing artifact. In a later analysis, a clonal expansion index for each public chain was calculated from normalized within-repertoire ranks of inferred template counts. Generation probabilities in a later analysis came from a VDJ recombination model fitted to out-of-frame rearrangements, and those results were checked against IGoR. A later analysis scored TCR-TCR, TCR-HLA and TCR-CMV co-occurrence with hypergeometric tests, applying a repertoire-size bias correction to TCR pairs. To estimate false discovery rates, a later analysis permuted the HLA or CMV assignments 20 times. In a later analysis, co-occurring TCRs were grouped using DBSCAN, and TCRdist sequence similarity was added for clustering within HLA-allele-positive subsets. For co-occurrence clustering, repertoires with fewer than 30,000 or more than 120,000 public chains were excluded, along with about five repertoires with anomalous nucleotide sharing. TCRdb obtained this table from immuneACCESS and retained in-frame rearrangements with V and J assigned. These tables miss some clones; where compared with another copy, unresolved V genes account for less than half of the shortfall, and the remainder is unexplained. That table furnishes V, J and clone size, whereas the DNA furnished D and trimming. The sample contains 85,000 to 130,000 clones, about 71% of them found a single time. The ten largest clones capture 0.65% to 0.85% of the sample.

Including the terminal cysteine and phenylalanine, the CDR3 comprises 16 residues. The sequence is cut down to CDR3 DNA, 48 bases in frame from base 1. V is shortened by 3 bases, J by 0 bases, and the region joining them spans 13 bases. Per the germline V gene, SGHTS is the CDR1 and YDEGEE is the CDR2. This clone has just one count. No cognate antigen has been identified for it. No qualities accompany the bases; no much larger clone lies one base away. The specimen was PBMCs. The receptor's source is a boy younger than 18 in good health and CMV-seronegative. The rearranged segments are TRBV5-8 and TRBJ2-1, with a weak D call of TRBD1 (6 bases match). In nucleotides, the sequence is TGTGCCAGCAGCTCATCAGGGGTATTCTCCTACAATGAGCAGTTCTTC. Its translation is CASSSSGVFSYNEQFF.